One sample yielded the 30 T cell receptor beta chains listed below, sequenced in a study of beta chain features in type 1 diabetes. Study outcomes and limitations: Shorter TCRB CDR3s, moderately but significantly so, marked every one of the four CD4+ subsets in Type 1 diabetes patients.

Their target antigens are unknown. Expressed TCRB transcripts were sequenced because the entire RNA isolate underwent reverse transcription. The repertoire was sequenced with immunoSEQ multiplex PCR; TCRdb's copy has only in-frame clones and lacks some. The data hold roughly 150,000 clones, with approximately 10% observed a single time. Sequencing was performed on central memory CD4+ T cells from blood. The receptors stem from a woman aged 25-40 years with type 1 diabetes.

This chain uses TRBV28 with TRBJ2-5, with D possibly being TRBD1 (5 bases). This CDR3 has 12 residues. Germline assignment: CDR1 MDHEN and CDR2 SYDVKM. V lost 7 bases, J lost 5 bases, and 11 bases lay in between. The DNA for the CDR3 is TGTGCCAGCACCCGCCAGGGTGAGACCCAGTACTTC. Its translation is CASTRQGETQYF.

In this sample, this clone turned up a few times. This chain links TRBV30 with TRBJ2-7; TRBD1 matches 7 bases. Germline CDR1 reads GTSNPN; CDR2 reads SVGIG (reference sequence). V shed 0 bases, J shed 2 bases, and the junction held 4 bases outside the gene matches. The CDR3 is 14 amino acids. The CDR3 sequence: CAWSVKGAPYEQYF. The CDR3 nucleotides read TGTGCCTGGAGTGTAAAGGGGGCCCCCTACGAGCAGTACTTC.

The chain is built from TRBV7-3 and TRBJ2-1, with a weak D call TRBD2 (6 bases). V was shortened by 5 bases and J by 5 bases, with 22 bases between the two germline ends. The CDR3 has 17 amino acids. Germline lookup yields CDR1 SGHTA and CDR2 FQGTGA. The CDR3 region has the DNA TGTGCCAGCAGCCCCCGCCAGAAGGGACTCAATAACAATGAGCAGTTCTTC. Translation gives CASSPRQKGLNNNEQFF.

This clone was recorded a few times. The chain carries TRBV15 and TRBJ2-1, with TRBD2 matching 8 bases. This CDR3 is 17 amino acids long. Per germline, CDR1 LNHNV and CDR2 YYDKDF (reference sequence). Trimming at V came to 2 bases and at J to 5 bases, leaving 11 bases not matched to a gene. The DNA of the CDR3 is TGTGCCACCAGCAGACCCTCTTTAGCGGGAATGCACAATGAGCAGTTCTTC. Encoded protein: CATSRPSLAGMHNEQFF. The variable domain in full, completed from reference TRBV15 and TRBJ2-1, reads DAMVIQNPRYQVTQFGKPVTLSCSQTLNHNVMYWYQQKSSQAPKLLFHYYDKDFNNEADTPDNFQSRRPNTSFCFLDIRSPGLGDTAMYLCATSRPSLAGMHNEQFFGPGTRLTVL.

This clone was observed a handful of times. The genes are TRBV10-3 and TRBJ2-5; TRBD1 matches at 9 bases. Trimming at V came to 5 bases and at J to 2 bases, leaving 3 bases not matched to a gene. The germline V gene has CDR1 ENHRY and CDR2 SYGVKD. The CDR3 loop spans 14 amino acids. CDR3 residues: CAISTGTGQETQYF. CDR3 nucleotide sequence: TGTGCCATCAGTACCGGGACAGGGCAAGAGACCCAGTACTTC.

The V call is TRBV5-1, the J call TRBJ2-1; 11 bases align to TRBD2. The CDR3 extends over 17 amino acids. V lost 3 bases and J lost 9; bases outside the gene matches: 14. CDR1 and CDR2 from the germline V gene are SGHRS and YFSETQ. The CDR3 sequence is CASSSLTSGIELGEQFF. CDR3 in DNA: TGCGCCAGCAGCTCGTTGACTAGCGGGATAGAACTAGGTGAGCAGTTCTTC.

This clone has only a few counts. The CDR3 DNA follows: TGTGCCAGCAGCCTATGGGACACTAGCTCCTACGAGCAGTACTTC. This encodes CASSLWDTSSYEQYF. The rearrangement joins TRBV7-9 to TRBJ2-7; D might be TRBD1 (6 bases). Germline assignment: CDR1 SEHNR and CDR2 FQNEAQ (reference sequence). Trimming left V 5 bases short and J 0 bases short, with 14 bases between. This CDR3 region has 15 residues.

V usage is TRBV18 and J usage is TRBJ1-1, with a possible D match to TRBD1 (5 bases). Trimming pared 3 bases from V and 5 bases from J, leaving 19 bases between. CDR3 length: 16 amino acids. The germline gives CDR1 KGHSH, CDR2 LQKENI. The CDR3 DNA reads TGTGCCAGCTCACCTTCCTTCGCGGGACCGGGGACTGAAGCTTTCTTT. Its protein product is CASSPSFAGPGTEAFF.

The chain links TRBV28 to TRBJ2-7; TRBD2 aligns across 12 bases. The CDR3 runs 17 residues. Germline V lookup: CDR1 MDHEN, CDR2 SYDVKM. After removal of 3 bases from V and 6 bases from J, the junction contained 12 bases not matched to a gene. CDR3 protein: CASSFFGLAGSRAEQYF. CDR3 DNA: TGTGCCAGCAGTTTTTTCGGACTAGCGGGGAGCCGGGCCGAGCAGTACTTC.

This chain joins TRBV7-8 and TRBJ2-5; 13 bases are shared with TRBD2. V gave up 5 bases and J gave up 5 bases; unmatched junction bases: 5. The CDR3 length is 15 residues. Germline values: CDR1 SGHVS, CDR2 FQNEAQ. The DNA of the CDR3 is TGTGCCAGCAGCCAAGGGACTAGCGGGATGGAGACCCAGTACTTC. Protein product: CASSQGTSGMETQYF.

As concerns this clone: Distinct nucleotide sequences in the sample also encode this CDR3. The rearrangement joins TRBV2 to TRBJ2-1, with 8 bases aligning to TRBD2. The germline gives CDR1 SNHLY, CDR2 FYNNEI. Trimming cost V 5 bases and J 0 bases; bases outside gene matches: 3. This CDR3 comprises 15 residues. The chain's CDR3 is CASSLSGSSYNEQFF. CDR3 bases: TGTGCCAGCAGTCTAAGCGGGAGCTCCTACAATGAGCAGTTCTTC.

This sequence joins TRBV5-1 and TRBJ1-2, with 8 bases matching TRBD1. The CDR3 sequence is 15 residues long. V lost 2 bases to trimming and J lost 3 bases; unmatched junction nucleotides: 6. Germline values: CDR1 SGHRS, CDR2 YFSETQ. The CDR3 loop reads CASSLGQGGDYGYTF. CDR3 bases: TGCGCCAGCAGCTTAGGACAGGGTGGCGACTATGGCTACACCTTC.

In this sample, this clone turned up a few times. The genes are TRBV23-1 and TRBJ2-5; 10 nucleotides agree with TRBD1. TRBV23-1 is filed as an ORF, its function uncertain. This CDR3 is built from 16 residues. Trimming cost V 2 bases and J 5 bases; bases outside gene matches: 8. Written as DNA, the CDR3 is TGCGCCAGCAGTCAAGCCGACAGGGGGCGCGGCGAGACCCAGTACTTC. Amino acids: CASSQADRGRGETQYF.

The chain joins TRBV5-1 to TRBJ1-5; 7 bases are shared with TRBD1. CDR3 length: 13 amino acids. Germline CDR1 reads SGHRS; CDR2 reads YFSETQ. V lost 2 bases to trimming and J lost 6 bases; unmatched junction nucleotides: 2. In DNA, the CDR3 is TGCGCCAGCAGCTTCGAGGGGGCTCAGCCCCAGCATTTT. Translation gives CASSFEGAQPQHF.

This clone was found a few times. The chain's CDR3 is CASSRGGSTGTGELFF. The CDR3, as DNA: TGTGCCAGCAGCCGGGGGGGGAGTACTGGCACCGGGGAGCTGTTTTTT. This chain connects TRBV5-8 to TRBJ2-2; 8 bases map to TRBD2. The CDR3 runs 16 residues. Germline V gene lookup returns CDR1 SGHTS and CDR2 YDEGEE. The trim removed 4 bases at V and 4 bases at J, leaving 9 bases unmatched. Combining the CDR3 with reference TRBV5-8 and TRBJ2-2 gives the whole variable domain EAGVTQSPTHLIKTRGQQATLRCSPISGHTSVYWYQQALGLGLQFLLWYDEGEERNRGNFPPRFSGRQFPNYSSELNVNALELEDSALYLCASSRGGSTGTGELFFGEGSRLTVL.

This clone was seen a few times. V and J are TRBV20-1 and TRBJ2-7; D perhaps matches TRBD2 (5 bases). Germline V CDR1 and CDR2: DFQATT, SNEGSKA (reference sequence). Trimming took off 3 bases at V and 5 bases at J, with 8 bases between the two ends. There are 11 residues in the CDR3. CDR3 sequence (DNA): TGCAGTGCTAGCGGGGTTGACGAGCAGTACTTC. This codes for CSASGVDEQYF.

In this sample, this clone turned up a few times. The CDR3 reads CASSVGDGTEAFF. The DNA of the CDR3 is TGTGCCAGCAGTGTCGGGGATGGCACTGAAGCTTTCTTT. The chain has TRBV2 and TRBJ1-1; D is undetermined. Germline values: CDR1 SNHLY, CDR2 FYNNEI. The CDR3 runs 13 residues. Deletions cut 4 bases from V and 4 bases from J, with 10 bases between.

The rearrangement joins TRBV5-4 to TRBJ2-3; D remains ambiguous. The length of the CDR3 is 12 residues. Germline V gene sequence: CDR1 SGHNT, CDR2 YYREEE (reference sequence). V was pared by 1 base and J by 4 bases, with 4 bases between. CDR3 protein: CASSLRADTQYF. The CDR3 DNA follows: TGTGCCAGCAGCTTGAGAGCAGATACGCAGTATTTT. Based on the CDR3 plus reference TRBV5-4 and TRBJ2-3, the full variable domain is ETGVTQSPTHLIKTRGQQVTLRCSSQSGHNTVSWYQQALGQGPQFIFQYYREEENGRGNFPPRFSGLQFPNYSSELNVNALELDDSALYLCASSLRADTQYFGPGTRLTVL.

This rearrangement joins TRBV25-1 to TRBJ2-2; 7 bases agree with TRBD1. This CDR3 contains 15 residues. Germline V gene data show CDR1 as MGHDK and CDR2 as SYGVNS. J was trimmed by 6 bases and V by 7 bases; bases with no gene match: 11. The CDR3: CASTSGTVFAGELFF. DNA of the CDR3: TGTGCCAGCACCTCCGGGACAGTTTTCGCCGGGGAGCTGTTTTTT. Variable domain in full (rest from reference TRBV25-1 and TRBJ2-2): EADIYQTPRYLVIGTGKKITLECSQTMGHDKMYWYQQDPGMELHLIHYSYGVNSTEKGDLSSESTVSRIRTEHFPLTLESARPSHTSQYLCASTSGTVFAGELFFGEGSRLTVL.

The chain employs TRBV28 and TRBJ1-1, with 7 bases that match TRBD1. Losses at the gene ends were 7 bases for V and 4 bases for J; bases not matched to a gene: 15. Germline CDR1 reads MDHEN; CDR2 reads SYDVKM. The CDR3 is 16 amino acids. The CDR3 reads CASKDYRRGLSTEAFF. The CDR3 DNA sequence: TGTGCCAGCAAGGACTACCGGAGGGGGCTTAGCACTGAAGCTTTCTTT.

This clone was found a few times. The CDR3 is CASSPRTAQDEQYF. The DNA of the CDR3 is TGTGCCAGCTCACCGAGGACCGCACAGGACGAGCAGTACTTC. The chain is built from TRBV18 and TRBJ2-7; a possible D gene is TRBD1 (5 bases). Germline values: CDR1 KGHSH, CDR2 LQKENI. This CDR3 spans 14 amino acids. V shed 3 bases and J shed 5 bases, with 14 bases lying between them.

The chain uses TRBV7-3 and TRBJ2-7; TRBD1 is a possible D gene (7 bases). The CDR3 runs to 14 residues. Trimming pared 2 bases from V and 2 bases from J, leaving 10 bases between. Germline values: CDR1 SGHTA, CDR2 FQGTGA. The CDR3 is CASSLQGGPYEQYF. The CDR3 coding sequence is TGTGCCAGCAGCTTACAGGGGGGTCCCTACGAGCAGTACTTC. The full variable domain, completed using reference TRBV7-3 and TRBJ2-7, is GAGVSQTPSNKVTEKGKYVELRCDPISGHTALYWYRQSLGQGPEFLIYFQGTGAADDSGLPNDRFFAVRPEGSVSTLKIQRTERGDSAVYLCASSLQGGPYEQYFGPGTRLTVT.

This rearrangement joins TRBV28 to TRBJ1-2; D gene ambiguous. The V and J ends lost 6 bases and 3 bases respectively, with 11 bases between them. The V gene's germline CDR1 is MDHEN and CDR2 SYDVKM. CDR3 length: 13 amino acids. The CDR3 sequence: CASSRTRDYGYTF. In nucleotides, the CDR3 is TGTGCCAGCAGCCGCACCCGGGACTATGGCTACACCTTC.

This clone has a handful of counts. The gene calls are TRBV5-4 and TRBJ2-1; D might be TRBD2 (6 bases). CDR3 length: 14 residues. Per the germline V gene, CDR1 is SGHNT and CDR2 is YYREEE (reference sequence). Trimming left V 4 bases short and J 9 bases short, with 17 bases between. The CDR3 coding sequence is TGTGCCAGCAGCATACTGACTAGTTCGGCTGAGCAGTTCTTC. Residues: CASSILTSSAEQFF.

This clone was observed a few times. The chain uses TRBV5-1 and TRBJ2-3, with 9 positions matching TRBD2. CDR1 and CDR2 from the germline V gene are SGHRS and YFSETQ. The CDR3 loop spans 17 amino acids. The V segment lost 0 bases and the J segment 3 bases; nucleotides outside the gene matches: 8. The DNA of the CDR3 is TGCGCCAGCAGCTTGGCCGTTGCGGGAGGGGCGACAGATACGCAGTATTTT. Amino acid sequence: CASSLAVAGGATDTQYF.

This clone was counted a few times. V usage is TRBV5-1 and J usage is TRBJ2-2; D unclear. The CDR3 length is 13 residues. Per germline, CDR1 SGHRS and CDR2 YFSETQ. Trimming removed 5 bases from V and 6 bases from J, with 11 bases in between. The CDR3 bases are TGCGCCAGCAGTGAACTACTCTCCGGGGAGCTGTTTTTT. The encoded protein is CASSELLSGELFF.

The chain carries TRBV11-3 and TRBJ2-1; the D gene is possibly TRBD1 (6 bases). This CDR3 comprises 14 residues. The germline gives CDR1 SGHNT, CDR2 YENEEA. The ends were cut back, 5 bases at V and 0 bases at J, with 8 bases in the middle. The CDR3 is CASSMDSSYNEQFF. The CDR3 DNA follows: TGTGCCAGCAGCATGGACAGCTCCTACAATGAGCAGTTCTTC. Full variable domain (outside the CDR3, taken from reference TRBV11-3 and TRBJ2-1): EAGVVQSPRYKIIEKKQPVAFWCNPISGHNTLYWYLQNLGQGPELLIRYENEEAVDDSQLPKDRFSAERLKGVDSTLKIQPAELGDSAVYLCASSMDSSYNEQFFGPGTRLTVL.

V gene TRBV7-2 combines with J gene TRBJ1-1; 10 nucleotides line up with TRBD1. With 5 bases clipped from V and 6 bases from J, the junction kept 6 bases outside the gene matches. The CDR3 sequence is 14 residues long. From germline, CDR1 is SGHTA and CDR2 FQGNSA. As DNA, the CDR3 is TGTGCCAGCAGCAAGGGACAGGGGAGGCCTGAAGCTTTCTTT. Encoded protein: CASSKGQGRPEAFF.

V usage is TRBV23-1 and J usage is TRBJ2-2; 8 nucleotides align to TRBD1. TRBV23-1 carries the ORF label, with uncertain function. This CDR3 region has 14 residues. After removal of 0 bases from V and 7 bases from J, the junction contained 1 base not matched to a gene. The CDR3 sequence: CASSQSTGGGELFF. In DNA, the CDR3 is TGCGCCAGCAGTCAATCCACAGGGGGCGGGGAGCTGTTTTTT.

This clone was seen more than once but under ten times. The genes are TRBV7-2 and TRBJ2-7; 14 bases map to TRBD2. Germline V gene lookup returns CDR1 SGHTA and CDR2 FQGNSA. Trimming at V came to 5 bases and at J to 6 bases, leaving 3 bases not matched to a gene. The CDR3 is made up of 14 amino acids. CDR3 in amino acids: CASSRTSGRIEQYF. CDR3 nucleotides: TGTGCCAGCAGCCGGACTAGCGGGAGGATCGAGCAGTACTTC.